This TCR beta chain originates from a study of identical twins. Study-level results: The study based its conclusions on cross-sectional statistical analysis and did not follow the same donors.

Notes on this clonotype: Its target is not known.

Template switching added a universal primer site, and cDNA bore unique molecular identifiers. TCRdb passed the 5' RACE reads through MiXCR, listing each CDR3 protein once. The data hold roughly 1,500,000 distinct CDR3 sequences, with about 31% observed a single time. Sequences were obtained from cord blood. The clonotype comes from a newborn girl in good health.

DNA of the CDR3: TGCAGCGTTGAAGTCCGGGCCGGGGAAAAACTGTTTTTT. It is translated as CSVEVRAGEKLFF. The gene calls are TRBV29-1 and TRBJ1-4; D is ambiguous. This CDR3 has 13 residues. V lost 1 base, J lost 8 bases, and 11 bases lay in between. From germline, CDR1 is SQVTM and CDR2 ANQGSEA. The full variable domain, rest sourced from reference TRBV29-1 and TRBJ1-4, is SAVISQKPSRDICQRGTSLTIQCQVDSQVTMMFWYRQQPGQSLTLIATANQGSEATYESGFVIDKFPISRPNLTFSTLTVSNMSPEDSSIYLCSVEVRAGEKLFFGSGTQLSVL.